The 12 T cell receptor beta chains presented below share a single source sample, sequenced in a study of T cell responses to AZD1222 COVID-19 vaccine. Method: immunoSEQ multiplex PCR; TCRdb's copy keeps in-frame clones and lacks some. In the table there are some 160,000 clones, 90% to 95% of which are singletons. The sample was peripheral blood, taken on day 0 of AZD1222 vaccination. The receptors were sampled from an adult in good health.

V and J are TRBV2 and TRBJ1-1; 12 bases match TRBD1. Per the germline V gene, CDR1 is SNHLY and CDR2 is FYNNEI. This CDR3 has 13 amino acids. V lost 6 bases to trimming and J lost 10 bases; unmatched junction nucleotides: 6. CDR3 residues: CASRVGTGGLAFF. The CDR3 bases are TGTGCCAGCAGGGTTGGGACAGGGGGCTTAGCTTTCTTT.

This chain links TRBV28 with TRBJ2-7; D gene uncertain. Germline loops: CDR1 MDHEN, CDR2 SYDVKM. This CDR3 comprises 12 residues. The V end lost 4 bases, the J end lost 3 bases, and 7 bases lay between the germline ends. The CDR3 DNA follows: TGTGCCAGCAGTTCCTTAAGCTACGAGCAGTACTTC. It encodes CASSSLSYEQYF. Together with reference TRBV28 and TRBJ2-7, the CDR3 gives the full variable domain: DVKVTQSSRYLVKRTGEKVFLECVQDMDHENMFWYRQDPGLGLRLIYFSYDVKMKEKGDIPEGYSVSREKKERFSLILESASTNQTSMYLCASSSLSYEQYFGPGTRLTVT.

This clone was detected only a few times. This sequence joins TRBV9 and TRBJ1-4; the D is unclear. CDR1 is SGDLS, CDR2 YYNGEE, per germline. The CDR3 is 14 amino acids. Trimming pared 3 bases from V and 8 bases from J, leaving 14 bases between. CDR3 nucleotide sequence: TGTGCCAGCAGCGGAGTGGGCGGAGGGGAAAAACTGTTTTTT. Translating it yields CASSGVGGGEKLFF.

The chain carries TRBV29-1 and TRBJ1-1; TRBD1 might be the D (6 bases). The CDR3 consists of 14 residues. Germline V CDR1 and CDR2: SQVTM, ANQGSEA. V lost 1 base and J 6 bases, leaving 15 bases between the germline ends. CDR3 in DNA: TGCAGCGTTGAAGCGCGGACAGCTGGGGCTGAAGCTTTCTTT. Its translation: CSVEARTAGAEAFF.

J is TRBJ2-7 and V is TRBV11-2, with 10 bases fitting TRBD1. Germline V gene lookup returns CDR1 SGHAT and CDR2 FQNNGV. Trimming cost V 3 bases and J 7 bases; bases outside gene matches: 6. The CDR3 contains 14 residues. The CDR3 is CASSFRDRGREQYF. CDR3 bases: TGTGCCAGCAGCTTCCGGGACAGGGGTCGGGAGCAGTACTTC.

The chain joins TRBV27 to TRBJ1-2; 9 bases agree with TRBD1. The CDR3 is 15 residues long. V shed 4 bases, J shed 6 bases, and the junction held 9 bases outside the gene matches. The germline V gene encodes CDR1 MNHEY and CDR2 SMNVEV (reference sequence). This CDR3 reads CASSSITGGAHGYTF. In DNA, the CDR3 is TGTGCCAGCAGTTCGATTACAGGGGGCGCGCATGGCTACACCTTC.

The chain uses TRBV28 and TRBJ1-2; no clear D. The CDR3 has 14 residues. Trimming pared 3 bases from V and 4 bases from J, leaving 12 bases between. Germline V gives CDR1 MDHEN, CDR2 SYDVKM. For the CDR3, the DNA is TGTGCCAGCAGTTTTCCCGAAGGAGCCTATGGCTACACCTTC. The encoded protein is CASSFPEGAYGYTF.

The chain has TRBV7-2 and TRBJ2-7, with a possible D match to TRBD1 (6 bases). Looked up from germline, CDR1 is SGHTA and CDR2 is FQGNSA. The CDR3 runs 15 residues. V was pared by 3 bases and J by 1 base, with 13 bases between. The CDR3 loop reads CASSFSPGTSYEQYF. Written as DNA, the CDR3 is TGTGCCAGCAGCTTCAGTCCCGGGACATCCTACGAGCAGTACTTC. The whole variable domain, filled in from reference TRBV7-2 and TRBJ2-7, reads GAGVSQSPSNKVTEKGKDVELRCDPISGHTALYWYRQSLGQGLEFLIYFQGNSAPDKSGLPSDRFSAERTGGSVSTLTIQRTQQEDSAVYLCASSFSPGTSYEQYFGPGTRLTVT.

This clone showed up just a few times. DNA of the CDR3: TGTGCCAGCAGTTCCTTGGGTGGACGGGCCCCGTTTTACAATGAGCAGTTCTTC. Translating gives CASSSLGGRAPFYNEQFF. The chain uses TRBV6-2 or TRBV6-3 and TRBJ2-1; D gene unclear. CDR1 is MNHEY and CDR2 is SVGEGT in the germline V gene. The CDR3 runs to 18 residues. Trimming pared 4 bases from V and 4 bases from J, leaving 23 bases between.

The chain joins TRBV6-4 to TRBJ2-1; TRBD1 is a possible D gene (7 bases). The CDR3 contains 14 residues. The V gene's germline CDR1 is MRHNA and CDR2 SNTAGT. The ends were cut back, 3 bases at V and 8 bases at J, with 14 bases in the middle. This chain's CDR3 is CASSELEGADEQFF. Here the CDR3 DNA reads TGTGCCAGCAGTGAACTGGAGGGGGCGGATGAGCAGTTCTTC.

J is TRBJ1-2 and V is TRBV29-1; 9 nucleotides line up with TRBD1. The CDR3 sequence is 14 residues long. The germline V gene encodes CDR1 SQVTM and CDR2 ANQGSEA. V lost 5 bases, J lost 2 bases, and 6 bases stayed unmatched. CDR3 amino acids: CSVTAGTGNYGYTF. The DNA of the CDR3 is TGCAGCGTTACCGCCGGGACAGGGAACTATGGCTACACCTTC.

CDR3 residues: CASSQGRATNYGYTF. DNA of the CDR3: TGCGCCAGCTCCCAGGGGAGAGCAACTAACTATGGCTACACCTTC. The V gene is TRBV4-1, the J gene TRBJ1-2, with D maybe TRBD1 (6 bases). This CDR3 comprises 15 residues. The V end was cut by 8 bases, the J end by 0 bases, with 16 bases between. CDR1 MGHRA and CDR2 YSYEKL come from the germline V gene.